This TCR beta chain was identified during a study of tumor-infiltrating lymphocytes in localized non-small cell lung cancer. Whole-study findings and limits: Not all patients were TCR sequenced, owing to tissue quantity.

The assay was immunoSEQ multiplex PCR, and TCRdb's table has in-frame clones only and misses some. The sample has 11,000 or so clones, approximately 86% seen once. Trimming removed 5 bases at V and 7 bases at J, with 9 bases between. The CDR3 runs to 12 residues. Germline V gives CDR1 MNHEY, CDR2 SVGAGI. Of note for this clone: What it recognizes is unknown.

This sequence originates from a human donor with non-small cell lung cancer. This chain uses TRBV6-5 with TRBJ1-5; D is uncertain. Material: uninvolved lung tissue not adjacent to the tumor. CDR3 DNA: TGTGCCAGCAGTGGCTCCAACCAGCCCCAGCATTTT. It codes for CASSGSNQPQHF.